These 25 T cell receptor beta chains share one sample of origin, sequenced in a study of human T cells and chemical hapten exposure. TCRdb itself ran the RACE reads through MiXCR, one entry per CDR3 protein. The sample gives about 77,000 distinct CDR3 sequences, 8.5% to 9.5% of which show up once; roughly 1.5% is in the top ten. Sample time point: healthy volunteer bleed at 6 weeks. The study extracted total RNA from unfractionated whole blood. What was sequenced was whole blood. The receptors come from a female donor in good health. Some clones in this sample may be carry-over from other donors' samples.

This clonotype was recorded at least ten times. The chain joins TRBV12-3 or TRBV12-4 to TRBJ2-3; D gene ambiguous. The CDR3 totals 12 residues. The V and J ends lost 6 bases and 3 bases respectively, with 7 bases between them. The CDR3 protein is CASRLETDTQYF. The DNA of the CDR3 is TGTGCCAGCAGGCTAGAAACAGATACGCAGTATTTT.

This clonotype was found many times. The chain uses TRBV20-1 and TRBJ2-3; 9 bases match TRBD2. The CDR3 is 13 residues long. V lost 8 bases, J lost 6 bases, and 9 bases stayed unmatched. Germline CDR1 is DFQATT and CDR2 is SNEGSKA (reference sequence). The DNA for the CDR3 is TGCAGTACTATAGCGGGGGCGCCGGATACGCAGTATTTT. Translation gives CSTIAGAPDTQYF.

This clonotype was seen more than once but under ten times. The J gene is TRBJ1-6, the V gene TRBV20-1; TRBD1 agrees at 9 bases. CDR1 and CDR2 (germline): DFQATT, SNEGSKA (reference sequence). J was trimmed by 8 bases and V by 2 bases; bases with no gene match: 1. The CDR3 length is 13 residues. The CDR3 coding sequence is TGCAGTGCTAGAAGACAGGGGGATTCACCCCTCCACTTT. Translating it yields CSARRQGDSPLHF.

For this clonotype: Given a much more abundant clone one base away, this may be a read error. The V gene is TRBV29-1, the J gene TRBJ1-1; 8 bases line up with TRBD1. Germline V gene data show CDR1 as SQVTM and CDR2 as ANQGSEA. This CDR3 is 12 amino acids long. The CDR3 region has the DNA TGCAGCGTCTTTAGGACAGGGTCTGAAGCTCTCTTT. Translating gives CSVFRTGSEALF.

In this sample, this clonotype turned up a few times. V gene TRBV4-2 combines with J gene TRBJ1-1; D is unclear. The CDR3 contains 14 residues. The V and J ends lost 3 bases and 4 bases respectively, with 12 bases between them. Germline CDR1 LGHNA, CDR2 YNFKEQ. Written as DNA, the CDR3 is TGTGCCAGCAGCCATCTCGCAGGAATCACTGAAGCTTTCTTT. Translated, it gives CASSHLAGITEAFF.

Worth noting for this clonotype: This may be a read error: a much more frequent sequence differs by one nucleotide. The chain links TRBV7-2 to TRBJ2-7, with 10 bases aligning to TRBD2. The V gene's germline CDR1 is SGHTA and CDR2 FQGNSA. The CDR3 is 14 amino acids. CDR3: CASSSSGGGYEPYF. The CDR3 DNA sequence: TGTGCCAGCAGCTCCAGCGGGGGGGGTTACGAGCCGTACTTC.

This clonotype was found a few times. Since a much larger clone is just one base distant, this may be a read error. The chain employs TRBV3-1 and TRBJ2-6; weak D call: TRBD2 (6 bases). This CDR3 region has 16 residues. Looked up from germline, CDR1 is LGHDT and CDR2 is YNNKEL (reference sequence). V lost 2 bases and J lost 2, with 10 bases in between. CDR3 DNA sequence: TGTGCCAGCAGCCAACCCTGGGGGGCTGGGGCCAACGTCCTGACTTTC. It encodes CASSQPWGAGANVLTF.

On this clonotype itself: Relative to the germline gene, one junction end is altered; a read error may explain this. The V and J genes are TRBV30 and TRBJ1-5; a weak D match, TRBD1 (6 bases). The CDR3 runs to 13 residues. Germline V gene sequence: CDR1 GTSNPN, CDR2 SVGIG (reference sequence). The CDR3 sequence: CAWSVVEGEPQNF. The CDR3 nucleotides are TGTGCCTGGAGTGTAGTTGAGGGGGAGCCCCAGAATTTT.

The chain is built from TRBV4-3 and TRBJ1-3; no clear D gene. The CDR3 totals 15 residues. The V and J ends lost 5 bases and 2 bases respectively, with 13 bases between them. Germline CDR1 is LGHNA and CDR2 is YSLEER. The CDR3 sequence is CASSLSDGAGNTIYF. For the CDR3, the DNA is TGCGCCAGCAGCTTATCGGACGGGGCTGGAAACACCATATATTTT.

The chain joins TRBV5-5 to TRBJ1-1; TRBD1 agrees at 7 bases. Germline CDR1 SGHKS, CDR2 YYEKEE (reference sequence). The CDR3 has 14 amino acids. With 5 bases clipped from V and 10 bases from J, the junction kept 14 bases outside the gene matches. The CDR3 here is CASSFGQAPRGAFF. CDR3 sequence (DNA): TGTGCCAGCAGTTTCGGACAGGCTCCGAGGGGAGCTTTCTTT.

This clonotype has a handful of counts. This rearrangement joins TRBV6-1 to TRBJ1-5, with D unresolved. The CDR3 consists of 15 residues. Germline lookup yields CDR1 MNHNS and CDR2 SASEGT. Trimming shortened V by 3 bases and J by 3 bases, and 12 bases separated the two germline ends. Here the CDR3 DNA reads TGTGCCAGCAGTGATAAGCCTTTCCTCAATCAGCCCCAGCATTTT. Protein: CASSDKPFLNQPQHF.

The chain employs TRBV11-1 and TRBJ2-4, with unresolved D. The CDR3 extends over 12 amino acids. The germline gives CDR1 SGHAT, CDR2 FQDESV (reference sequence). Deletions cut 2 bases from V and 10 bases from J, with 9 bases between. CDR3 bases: TGTGCCAGCAGCTTATATGGGTTTATTCAGTACTTC. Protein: CASSLYGFIQYF.

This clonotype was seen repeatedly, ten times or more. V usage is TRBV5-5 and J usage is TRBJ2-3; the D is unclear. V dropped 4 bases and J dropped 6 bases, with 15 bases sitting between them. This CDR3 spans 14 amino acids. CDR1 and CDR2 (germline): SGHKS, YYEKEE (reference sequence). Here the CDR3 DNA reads TGTGCCAGCAGCACGGGTCCCGACCGGGATACGCAGTATTTT. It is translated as CASSTGPDRDTQYF.

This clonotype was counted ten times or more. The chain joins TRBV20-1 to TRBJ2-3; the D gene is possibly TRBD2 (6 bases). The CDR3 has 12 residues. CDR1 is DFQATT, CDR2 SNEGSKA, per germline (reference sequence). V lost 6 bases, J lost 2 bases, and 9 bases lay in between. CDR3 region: CSAGGTTDTQYF. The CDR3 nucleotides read TGCAGTGCAGGAGGGACCACAGATACGCAGTATTTT.

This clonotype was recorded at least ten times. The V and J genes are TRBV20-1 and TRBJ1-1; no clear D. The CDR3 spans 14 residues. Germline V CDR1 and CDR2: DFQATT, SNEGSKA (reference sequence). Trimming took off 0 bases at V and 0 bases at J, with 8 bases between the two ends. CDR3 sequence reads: CSAREGGMNTEAFF. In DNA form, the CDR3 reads TGCAGTGCTAGAGAAGGAGGGATGAACACTGAAGCTTTCTTT.

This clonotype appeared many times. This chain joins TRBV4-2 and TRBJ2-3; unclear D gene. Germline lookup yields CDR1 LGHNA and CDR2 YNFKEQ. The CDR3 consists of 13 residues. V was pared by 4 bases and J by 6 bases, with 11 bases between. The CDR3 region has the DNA TGTGCCAGCAGCCCGCAGGCTACGGATACGCAGTATTTT. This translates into CASSPQATDTQYF.

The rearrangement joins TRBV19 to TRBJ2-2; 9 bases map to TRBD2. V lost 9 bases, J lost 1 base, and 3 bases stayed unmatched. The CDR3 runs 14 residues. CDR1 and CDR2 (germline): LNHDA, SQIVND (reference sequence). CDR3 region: CASFSGGNTGELFF. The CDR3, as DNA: TGTGCCAGCTTTAGCGGGGGGAACACCGGGGAGCTGTTTTTT.

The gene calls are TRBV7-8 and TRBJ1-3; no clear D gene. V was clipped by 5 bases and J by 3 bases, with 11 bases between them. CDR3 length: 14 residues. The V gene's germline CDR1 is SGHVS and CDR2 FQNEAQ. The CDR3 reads CASSPLRFGNTIYF. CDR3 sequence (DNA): TGTGCCAGCAGCCCGCTGAGGTTTGGAAACACCATATATTTT.

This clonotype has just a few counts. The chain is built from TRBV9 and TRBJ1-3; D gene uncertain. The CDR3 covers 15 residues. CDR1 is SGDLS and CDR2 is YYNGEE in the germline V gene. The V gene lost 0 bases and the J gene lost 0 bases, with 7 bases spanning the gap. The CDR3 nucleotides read TGTGCCAGCAGCGTAGGTTGGAGCTCTGGAAACACCATATATTTT. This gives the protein CASSVGWSSGNTIYF.

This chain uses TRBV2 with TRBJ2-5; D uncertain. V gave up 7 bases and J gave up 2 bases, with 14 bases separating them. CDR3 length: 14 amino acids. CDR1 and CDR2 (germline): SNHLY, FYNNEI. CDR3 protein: CASTQEIPQETQYF. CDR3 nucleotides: TGTGCCAGCACTCAGGAGATACCACAAGAGACCCAGTACTTC. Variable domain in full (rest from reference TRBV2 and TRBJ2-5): EPEVTQTPSHQVTQMGQEVILRCVPISNHLYFYWYRQILGQKVEFLVSFYNNEISEKSEIFDDQFSVERPDGSNFTLKIRSTKLEDSAMYFCASTQEIPQETQYFGPGTRLLVL.

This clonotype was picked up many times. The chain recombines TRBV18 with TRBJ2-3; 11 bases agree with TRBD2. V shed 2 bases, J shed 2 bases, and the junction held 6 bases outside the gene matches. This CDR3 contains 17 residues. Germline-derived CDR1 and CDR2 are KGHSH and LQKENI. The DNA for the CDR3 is TGTGCCAGCTCACCATCCCTAGCGGGGGGTATCACAGATACGCAGTATTTT. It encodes CASSPSLAGGITDTQYF.

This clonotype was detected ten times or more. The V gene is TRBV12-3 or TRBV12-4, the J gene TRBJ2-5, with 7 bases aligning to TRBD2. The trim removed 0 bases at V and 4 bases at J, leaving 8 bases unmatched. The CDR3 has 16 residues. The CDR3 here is CASSLALTSPTETQYF. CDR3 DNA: TGTGCCAGCAGTTTAGCGCTGACTAGCCCCACAGAGACCCAGTACTTC.

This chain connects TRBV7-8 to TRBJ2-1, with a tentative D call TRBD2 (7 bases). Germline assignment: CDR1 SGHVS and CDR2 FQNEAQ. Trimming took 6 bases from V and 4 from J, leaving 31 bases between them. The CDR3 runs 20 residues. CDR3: CASRKVGGGPWGPGYNEQFF. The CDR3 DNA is TGTGCCAGCAGAAAAGTCGGGGGAGGGCCGTGGGGGCCAGGATACAATGAGCAGTTCTTC.

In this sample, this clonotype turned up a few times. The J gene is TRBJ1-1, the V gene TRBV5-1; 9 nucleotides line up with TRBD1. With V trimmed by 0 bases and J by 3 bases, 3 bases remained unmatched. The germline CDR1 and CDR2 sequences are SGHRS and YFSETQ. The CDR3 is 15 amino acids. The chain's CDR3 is CASSLETGGDTEAFF. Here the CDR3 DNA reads TGCGCCAGCAGCTTGGAGACAGGGGGAGACACTGAAGCTTTCTTT.

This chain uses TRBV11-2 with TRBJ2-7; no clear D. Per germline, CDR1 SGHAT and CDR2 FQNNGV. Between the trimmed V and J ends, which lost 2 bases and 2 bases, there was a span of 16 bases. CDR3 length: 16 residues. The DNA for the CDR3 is TGTGCCAGCAGCTTAAATACTTTCCCCGCCGCCTACGAGCAGTACTTC. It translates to CASSLNTFPAAYEQYF.